This TCR beta chain was sequenced for a study of Tregs in tolerant kidney transplant recipients. Study-level points and caveats: Some patients' samples used different primers over time, so nucleotide sequences weren't comparable. Donor-specific Treg expansion exceeded global Treg expansion in tolerant patients, suggesting antigen drive. Biological reproducibility was not directly addressed, but technical replication error appeared minimal.

Only in-frame clones appear in the TCRdb table, and some are missing; sequencing was by immunoSEQ multiplex PCR. The sample contains about 81,000 clones, about 91% of which appear only once. Recipients received nonmyeloablative bone marrow transplants from related graft donors, with transient mixed chimerism. A note on this clone: Its cognate antigen is unknown.

V was cut by 0 bases and J by 2 bases, with 14 bases left in between. In germline, CDR1 is SGHRS, CDR2 YFSETQ. This CDR3 is built from 16 residues. The sequencing here drew on CD4+ T cells from blood (PBMCs), taken 24 months after the transplant. The clonotype originates from a human patient who received a combined kidney and bone marrow transplant. The T cells may come from the graft donor. This chain connects TRBV5-1 to TRBJ2-5, with D maybe TRBD2 (6 bases). The CDR3 sequence: CASSLGGRGTQETQYF. CDR3 nucleotides: TGCGCCAGCAGCTTGGGGGGACGGGGGACGCAAGAGACCCAGTACTTC.